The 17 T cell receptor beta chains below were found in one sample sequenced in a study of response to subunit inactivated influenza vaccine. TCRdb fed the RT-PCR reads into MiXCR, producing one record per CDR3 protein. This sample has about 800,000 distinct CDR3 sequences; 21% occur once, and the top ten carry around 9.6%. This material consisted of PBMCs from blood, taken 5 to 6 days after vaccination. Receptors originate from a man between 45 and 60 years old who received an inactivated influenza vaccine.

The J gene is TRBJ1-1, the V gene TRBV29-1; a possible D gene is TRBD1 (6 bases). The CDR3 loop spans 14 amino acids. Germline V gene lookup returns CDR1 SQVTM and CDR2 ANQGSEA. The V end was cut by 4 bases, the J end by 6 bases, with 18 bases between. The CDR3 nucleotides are TGCAGCGTTGCCCCCAGGGGACTTTGGGCTGAAGCTTTCTTT. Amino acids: CSVAPRGLWAEAFF.

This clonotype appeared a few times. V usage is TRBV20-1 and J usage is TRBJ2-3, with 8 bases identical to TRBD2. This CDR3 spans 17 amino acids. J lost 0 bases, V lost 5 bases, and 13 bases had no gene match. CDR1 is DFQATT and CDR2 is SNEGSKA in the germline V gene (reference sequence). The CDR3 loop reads CSARQTVAGPSTDTQYF. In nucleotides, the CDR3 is TGCAGTGCTCGCCAAACTGTAGCGGGACCTAGCACAGATACGCAGTATTTT.

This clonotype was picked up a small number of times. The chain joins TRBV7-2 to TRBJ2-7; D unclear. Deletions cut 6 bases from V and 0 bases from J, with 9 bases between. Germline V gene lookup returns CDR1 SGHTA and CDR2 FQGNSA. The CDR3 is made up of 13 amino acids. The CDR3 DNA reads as TGTGCCAGCAGTAACCCAGGCTCCTACGAGCAGTACTTC. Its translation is CASSNPGSYEQYF. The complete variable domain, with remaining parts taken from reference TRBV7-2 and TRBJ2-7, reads GAGVSQSPSNKVTEKGKDVELRCDPISGHTALYWYRQSLGQGLEFLIYFQGNSAPDKSGLPSDRFSAERTGGSVSTLTIQRTQQEDSAVYLCASSNPGSYEQYFGPGTRLTVT.

CDR3 region: CASRWGLATWNYNEQFF. In DNA, the CDR3 is TGTGCCAGCCGCTGGGGGCTTGCCACCTGGAACTACAATGAGCAGTTCTTC. V is TRBV6-2 or TRBV6-3 and J is TRBJ2-1, with a possible D match to TRBD1 (6 bases). CDR3 length: 17 amino acids. Germline V gene sequence: CDR1 MNHEY, CDR2 SVGEGT. Trimming left V 8 bases short and J 3 bases short, with 23 bases between.

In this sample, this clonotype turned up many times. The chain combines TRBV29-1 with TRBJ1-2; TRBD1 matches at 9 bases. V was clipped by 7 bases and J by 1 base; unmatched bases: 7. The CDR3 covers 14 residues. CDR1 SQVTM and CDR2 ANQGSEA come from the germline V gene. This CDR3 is CSAAGQGFNYGYTF. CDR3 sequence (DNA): TGCAGCGCTGCTGGACAGGGGTTTAACTATGGCTACACCTTC.

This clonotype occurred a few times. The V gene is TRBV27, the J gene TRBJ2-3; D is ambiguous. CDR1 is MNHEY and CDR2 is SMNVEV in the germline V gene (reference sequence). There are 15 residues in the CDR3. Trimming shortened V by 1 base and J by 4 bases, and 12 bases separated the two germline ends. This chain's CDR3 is CASSLYLVGSDTQYF. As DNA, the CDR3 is TGTGCCAGCAGTTTATATCTGGTAGGGTCAGATACGCAGTATTTT.

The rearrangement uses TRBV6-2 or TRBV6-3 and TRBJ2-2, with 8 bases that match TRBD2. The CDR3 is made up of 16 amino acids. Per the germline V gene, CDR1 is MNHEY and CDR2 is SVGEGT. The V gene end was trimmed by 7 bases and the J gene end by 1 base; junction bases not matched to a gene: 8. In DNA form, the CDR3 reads TGTGCCAGCACCAGGTGGCTAGCGGGGAACACCGGGGAGCTGTTTTTT. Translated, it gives CASTRWLAGNTGELFF.

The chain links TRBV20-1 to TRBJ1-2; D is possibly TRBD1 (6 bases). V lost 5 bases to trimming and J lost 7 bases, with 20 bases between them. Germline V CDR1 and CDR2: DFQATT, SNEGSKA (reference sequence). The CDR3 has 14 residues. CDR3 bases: TGCAGTGCTCTCTCTACCCAGGGGTTTGGTGGCTACACCTTC. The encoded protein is CSALSTQGFGGYTF.

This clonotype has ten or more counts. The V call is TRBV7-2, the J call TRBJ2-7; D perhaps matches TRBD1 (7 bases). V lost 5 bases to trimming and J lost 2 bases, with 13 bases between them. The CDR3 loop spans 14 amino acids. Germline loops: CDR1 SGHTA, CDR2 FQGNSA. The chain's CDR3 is CASSPGGNTYEQYF. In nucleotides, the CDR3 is TGTGCCAGCAGCCCAGGGGGGAATACCTACGAGCAGTACTTC.

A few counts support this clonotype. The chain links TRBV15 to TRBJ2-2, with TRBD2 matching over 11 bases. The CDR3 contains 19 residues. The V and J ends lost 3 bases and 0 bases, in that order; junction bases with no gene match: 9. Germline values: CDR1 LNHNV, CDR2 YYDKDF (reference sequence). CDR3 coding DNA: TGTGCCACCAGCAGGATCTCTAGCGGGGGGATCGCGAACACCGGGGAGCTGTTTTTT. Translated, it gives CATSRISSGGIANTGELFF.

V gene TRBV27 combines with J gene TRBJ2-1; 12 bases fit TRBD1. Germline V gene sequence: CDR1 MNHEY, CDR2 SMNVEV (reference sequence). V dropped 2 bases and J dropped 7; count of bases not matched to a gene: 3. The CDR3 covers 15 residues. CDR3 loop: CASSLGTGGANEQFF. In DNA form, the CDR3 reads TGTGCCAGCAGTTTAGGGACAGGGGGCGCGAATGAGCAGTTCTTC.

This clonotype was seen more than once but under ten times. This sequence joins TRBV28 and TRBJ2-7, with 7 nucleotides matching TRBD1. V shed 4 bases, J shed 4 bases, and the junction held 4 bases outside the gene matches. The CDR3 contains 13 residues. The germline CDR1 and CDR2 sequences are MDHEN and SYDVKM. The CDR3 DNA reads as TGTGCCAGCAGTTGGGCAGGGGGTTACGAGCAGTACTTC. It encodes CASSWAGGYEQYF.

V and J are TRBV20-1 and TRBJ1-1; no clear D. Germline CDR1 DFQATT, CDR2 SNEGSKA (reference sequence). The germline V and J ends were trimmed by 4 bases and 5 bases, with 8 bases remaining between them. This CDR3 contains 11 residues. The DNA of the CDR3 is TGCAGTGCTACCTGGGCGACTGAAGCTTTCTTT. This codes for CSATWATEAFF.

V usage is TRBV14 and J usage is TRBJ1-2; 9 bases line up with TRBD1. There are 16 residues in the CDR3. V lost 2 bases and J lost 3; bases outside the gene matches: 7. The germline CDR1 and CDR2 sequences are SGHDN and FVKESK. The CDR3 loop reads CASSQIGDRVYYGYTF. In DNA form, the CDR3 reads TGTGCCAGCAGCCAAATCGGGGACAGGGTCTACTATGGCTACACCTTC. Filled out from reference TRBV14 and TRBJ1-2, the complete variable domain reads EAGVTQFPSHSVIEKGQTVTLRCDPISGHDNLYWYRRVMGKEIKFLLHFVKESKQDESGMPNNRFLAERTGGTYSTLKVQPAELEDSGVYFCASSQIGDRVYYGYTFGSGTRLTVV.

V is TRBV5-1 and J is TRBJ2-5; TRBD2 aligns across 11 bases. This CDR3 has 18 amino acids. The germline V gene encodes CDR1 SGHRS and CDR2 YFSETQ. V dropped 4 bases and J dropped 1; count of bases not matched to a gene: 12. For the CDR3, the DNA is TGCGCCAGCAGCCCGGCGGGGACTAGCGGAGCCCTCCAAGAGACCCAGTACTTC. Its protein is CASSPAGTSGALQETQYF. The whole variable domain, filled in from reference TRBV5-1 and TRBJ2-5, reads KAGVTQTPRYLIKTRGQQVTLSCSPISGHRSVSWYQQTPGQGLQFLFEYFSETQRNKGNFPGRFSGRQFSNSRSEMNVSTLELGDSALYLCASSPAGTSGALQETQYFGPGTRLLVL.

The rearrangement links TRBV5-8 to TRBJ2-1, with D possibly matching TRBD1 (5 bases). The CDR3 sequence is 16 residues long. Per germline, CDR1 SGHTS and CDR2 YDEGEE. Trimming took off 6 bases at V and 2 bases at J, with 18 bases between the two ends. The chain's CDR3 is CASNHATGAPYNEQFF. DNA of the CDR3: TGTGCCAGCAACCATGCTACAGGAGCGCCCTACAATGAGCAGTTCTTC.

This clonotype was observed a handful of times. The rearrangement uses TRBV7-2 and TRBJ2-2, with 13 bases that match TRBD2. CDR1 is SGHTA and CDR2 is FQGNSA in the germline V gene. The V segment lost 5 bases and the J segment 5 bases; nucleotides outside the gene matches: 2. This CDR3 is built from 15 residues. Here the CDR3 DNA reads TGTGCCAGCAGCCGGACTAGCGGGAGAACCGGGGAGCTGTTTTTT. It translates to CASSRTSGRTGELFF. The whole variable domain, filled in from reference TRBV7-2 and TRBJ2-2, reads GAGVSQSPSNKVTEKGKDVELRCDPISGHTALYWYRQSLGQGLEFLIYFQGNSAPDKSGLPSDRFSAERTGGSVSTLTIQRTQQEDSAVYLCASSRTSGRTGELFFGEGSRLTVL.